The 11 T cell receptor beta chains in this list originate from one sample, sequenced in a study of shared clonotypes between healthy human individuals. Produced via immunoSEQ multiplex PCR; TCRdb's table is partial and in-frame only. The table includes 2,500,000 or so clones, more than 90% detected once. Material for sequencing was naive CD4+ T cells sorted from blood. Subset denoted: CD45RA+ positively selected. These receptors were obtained from a man younger than 30 in good health.

CDR3 residues: CASSGGVGGETQYF. The DNA of the CDR3 is TGTGCCAGCAGCGGCGGGGTGGGGGGTGAGACCCAGTACTTC. This chain connects TRBV5-4 to TRBJ2-5; D might be TRBD2 (6 bases). This CDR3 contains 14 residues. The germline V gene has CDR1 SGHNT and CDR2 YYREEE (reference sequence). V lost 4 bases to trimming and J lost 5 bases, with 15 bases between them.

The J gene is TRBJ1-5, the V gene TRBV19, with 12 nucleotides matching TRBD1. This CDR3 region has 16 residues. Trimming took 4 bases from V and 5 from J; bases not matched to a gene: 6. CDR1 and CDR2 from the germline V gene are LNHDA and SQIVND (reference sequence). CDR3 DNA sequence: TGTGCCAGTAGTACACGTGGGACAGGGGGCTATCAGCCCCAGCATTTT. Translation: CASSTRGTGGYQPQHF.

The CDR3 loop reads CASSELAGPGANVLTF. CDR3 DNA: TGTGCCAGCAGTGAACTAGCGGGACCCGGGGCCAACGTCCTGACTTTC. V is TRBV2 and J is TRBJ2-6, with 9 bases matching TRBD2. This CDR3 contains 16 residues. J gave up 4 bases and V 2 bases, and 3 bases lay outside the gene matches. The germline CDR1 and CDR2 sequences are SNHLY and FYNNEI. Full variable domain (remainder filled in from reference TRBV2 and TRBJ2-6): EPEVTQTPSHQVTQMGQEVILRCVPISNHLYFYWYRQILGQKVEFLVSFYNNEISEKSEIFDDQFSVERPDGSNFTLKIRSTKLEDSAMYFCASSELAGPGANVLTFGAGSRLTVL.

The CDR3 DNA reads TGCGCCAGCAGTGAAGAGGGACAGGGGCCATTTAACTATGGCTACACCTTC. Translating it yields CASSEEGQGPFNYGYTF. The chain combines TRBV10-2 with TRBJ1-2, with TRBD1 matching 10 bases. The CDR3 runs to 17 residues. Per the germline V gene, CDR1 is WSHSY and CDR2 is SAAADI. Unmatched junction bases numbered 8, after V lost 3 bases and J lost 1 base.

V and J are TRBV5-4 and TRBJ2-7, with a tentative D call TRBD2 (5 bases). The length of the CDR3 is 15 residues. Trimming removed 5 bases at V and 2 bases at J, with 17 bases between. Germline loops: CDR1 SGHNT, CDR2 YYREEE (reference sequence). CDR3 sequence: CASSPSAGVPYEQYF. In nucleotides, the CDR3 is TGTGCCAGCAGTCCGAGTGCGGGCGTCCCCTACGAGCAGTACTTC.

The CDR3 loop reads CASSQVKAGGASTDTQYF. For the CDR3, the DNA is TGTGCCAGCAGCCAAGTAAAAGCGGGGGGGGCTAGCACAGATACGCAGTATTTT. This chain connects TRBV4-2 to TRBJ2-3; 10 bases match TRBD2. The germline V gene encodes CDR1 LGHNA and CDR2 YNFKEQ. With V trimmed by 1 base and J by 0 bases, 7 bases remained unmatched. This CDR3 comprises 18 residues.

J is TRBJ1-2 and V is TRBV2; D is uncertain. The germline V and J ends were trimmed by 7 bases and 7 bases, with 19 bases remaining between them. The length of the CDR3 is 14 residues. Per the germline V gene, CDR1 is SNHLY and CDR2 is FYNNEI. The CDR3, as DNA: TGTGCCAGCACCGAAGGTAGCCCAAGAGGTGGCTACACCTTC. Its translation is CASTEGSPRGGYTF.

This clone was counted once. A junction boundary mismatches the germline segment, possibly from a read error. This chain connects TRBV2 to TRBJ2-5, with a tentative D call TRBD2 (5 bases). This CDR3 is built from 12 residues. Germline V lookup: CDR1 SNHLY, CDR2 FYNNEI. The chain's CDR3 is CASSTAGPGLDF. The CDR3 DNA sequence: TGTGCCAGCAGCACTGCGGGCCCAGGCTTGGACTTC.

The chain is built from TRBV10-3 and TRBJ2-3, with unresolved D. Between the trimmed V and J ends, which lost 0 bases and 0 bases, there was a span of 7 bases. This CDR3 spans 15 amino acids. The germline CDR1 and CDR2 sequences are ENHRY and SYGVKD. The CDR3 sequence is CAISESSRSTDTQYF. CDR3 sequence (DNA): TGTGCCATCAGTGAGTCGAGCAGAAGCACAGATACGCAGTATTTT.

This clone showed up just once. The chain recombines TRBV19 with TRBJ1-5, with D perhaps TRBD1 (5 bases). V was shortened by 8 bases and J by 0 bases, with 14 bases between the two germline ends. The CDR3 extends over 15 amino acids. The germline V gene encodes CDR1 LNHDA and CDR2 SQIVND (reference sequence). CDR3 amino acids: CASHPLGGSNQPQHF. The DNA of the CDR3 is TGTGCCAGTCATCCCCTGGGGGGTAGCAATCAGCCCCAGCATTTT.

The chain couples TRBV4-1 to TRBJ2-2, with D hard to call. The germline V and J ends were trimmed by 3 bases and 1 base, with 3 bases remaining between them. The CDR3 length is 13 residues. Germline V CDR1 and CDR2: MGHRA, YSYEKL. CDR3 nucleotide sequence: TGCGCCAGCAGCCAGCGGAACACCGGGGAGCTGTTTTTT. Amino acids: CASSQRNTGELFF.